The sequence of this TCR beta chain was determined in a study of T cell repertoires in cytomegalovirus infection. General study points: CMV carriers with the relevant HLA were identified by cumulative public TCR beta family frequency.

One entry per CDR3 protein results from TCRdb running MiXCR on the reads. The profile shows 200,000 or so distinct CDR3 sequences, roughly a fifth of them singletons. This clonotype has ten or more counts. Its cognate antigen is unknown. Trimming left V 0 bases short and J 9 bases short, with 6 bases between. Germline values: CDR1 SGHAT, CDR2 FQNNGV. This CDR3 spans 13 amino acids. This clonotype was obtained from a human donor in good health (CMV status not recorded). Some clones in this sample may be carry-over from other donors' samples. Sequencing was performed on PBMCs. This chain joins TRBV11-2 and TRBJ1-6; D gene ambiguous. In DNA form, the CDR3 reads TGTGCCAGCAGCTTAGAGGCAGCTTCACCCCTCCACTTT. Protein product: CASSLEAASPLHF.